This T cell receptor beta chain was profiled in a study of T cells in Graves' hyperthyroidism and ophthalmopathy. Overall study results and limits: Separation of ophthalmopathy from stable hyperthyroidism was achieved by a 13 V-J model. The majority of expanded thyroid clonotypes above 0.001 also appeared in blood.

Amplification targeted TCR beta CDR3 regions from RNA transcripts. First-round RT-PCR of the TCR CDR3 relied on the HTBI primer set. TCRdb recomputed calls from the multiplex PCR reads with MiXCR, one row per CDR3 protein. In the table there are around 660,000 distinct CDR3 sequences, roughly 45% of which are singletons. In its sample, this clonotype was seen once. The antigen is unknown. Because the CDR3 is missing its conserved closing phenylalanine or tryptophan, this is likely a read error. This CDR3 is built from 16 residues. V lost 3 bases, J lost 0 bases, and 15 bases lay in between. The V gene's germline CDR1 is SGDLS and CDR2 YYNGEE. Diagnosis rested on symptoms, serum thyroxine and TRAb, thyroid ultrasound, and orbital computed tomography.

This clonotype was obtained from an adult man with Graves' disease, either hyperthyroidism or ophthalmopathy (not recorded which). The rearrangement uses TRBV9 and TRBJ1-2; tentative D call: TRBD1 (6 bases). Source material: peripheral blood or thyroid tissue (not recorded which). The CDR3: CASSEGSGAPNYGYTC. The CDR3 DNA is TGTGCCAGCAGCGAGGGGTCAGGGGCACCTAACTATGGCTACACCTGC.